These T cell receptor beta chains were read from a single sample in a study of vaccination effects on CD4 cells after COVID-19. Using immunoSEQ multiplex PCR, the repertoire was profiled, and TCRdb retains in-frame clones only, with some absent. Among about 79,000 clones, about 70% were seen once, and the ten largest hold under 2%. For these receptors, no antigen is known. The sequenced sample was CD4+ T cells from PBMCs cultured with HCoV-229E spike peptides, obtained before COVID-19 vaccination. The source is a human donor who received a COVID-19 vaccine. Each CDR3 is given with its conserved first and last residue. The order of the fields is clone size, J gene, V gene, D gene, CDR3 DNA, CDR3 protein. D genes are given only for firm matches. Size is stated for part of the rows, as once, few or many counts, or as a class when the clone is expanded.

NA TRBJ2-3 TRBV5-1 NA TGCGCCAGCAGCTTGGTTAACGGGGGTACTAGCACAGATACGCAGTATTTT CASSLVNGGTSTDTQYF
NA TRBJ1-5 TRBV19 NA TGTGCACCCTTCGAGGGATCTTATAGCAATCAGCCCCAGCATTTT CAPFEGSYSNQPQHF
NA TRBJ2-1 TRBV2 NA TGTGCCAGCAGTGGAGGGTTCGGAGGTGAGCAGTTCTTC CASSGGFGGEQFF
NA TRBJ2-3 TRBV3-1/TRBV3-2 NA TGTGCCAGCAGCGGTAGCACAGATACGCAGTATTTT CASSGSTDTQYF
once TRBJ2-3 TRBV19 NA TGTGCCAGTAGTATAGATGGCGGGGTTGCGGCATATACGCAGTATTTT CASSIDGGVAAYTQYF
NA TRBJ2-3 TRBV3-1/TRBV3-2 TRBD2 TGTGCCAGCAGCGGAAGCGGGGGTGGAACAGATACGCAGTATTTT CASSGSGGGTDTQYF
NA TRBJ2-1 TRBV10-1 NA TGCGCCAGCAGCCTCTTCCCCTACAATGAGCAGTTCTTC CASSLFPYNEQFF
NA TRBJ1-2 TRBV2 NA TGTGCCAGCAGTGTACAGGGAGGGAGCTATGGCTACACCTTC CASSVQGGSYGYTF
NA TRBJ2-2 TRBV28 NA TGTGCTACGATATCGGGACCCAACACCGGGGAGCTGTTTTTT CATISGPNTGELFF
NA TRBJ1-2 TRBV5-5 NA TGTGCCAGCAGCTTGGCTTTACCGGGATCGAACTATGGCTACACCTTC CASSLALPGSNYGYTF
NA TRBJ2-1 TRBV4-1 NA TGCGCCAGCAGCCCCGTCTTAGGTCAGGGAGGTAATGAGCAGTTCTTC CASSPVLGQGGNEQFF
NA TRBJ2-1 TRBV4-1 TRBD2 TGCGCCAGCAGCAGATCCGGGACTAGCGGCTACAATGAGCAGTTCTTC CASSRSGTSGYNEQFF
NA TRBJ1-4 TRBV9 NA TGTGCCAGCAGCGTAGAAGGTGGCGGTCATAATGAAAAACTGTTTTTT CASSVEGGGHNEKLFF
NA TRBJ2-1 TRBV11-2 TRBD1 TGTGCCAGCAGCTCTCGGACAGGGGTTGGCAATGAGCAGTTCTTC CASSSRTGVGNEQFF
NA TRBJ1-1 TRBV7-9 NA TGTGCCAGCAGCACATATACAGGGTTCGACACTGAAGCTTTCTTT CASSTYTGFDTEAFF
NA TRBJ1-1 TRBV30 NA TGTGCCTGGAGTGCCGGGGGCACTGAAGCTTTCTTT CAWSAGGTEAFF
NA TRBJ1-1 TRBV19 TRBD1 TGTGCCAGTAGTAGAGGACAGGGGGCTAACACTGAAGCTTTCTTT CASSRGQGANTEAFF
NA TRBJ2-5 TRBV10-3 TRBD2 TGTGCCATCAGTGTGGGCGGGGGGGCTGGAGAGACCCAGTACTTC CAISVGGGAGETQYF
NA TRBJ1-1 TRBV12-3/TRBV12-4 TRBD1 TGTGCCAGCAGCCGTAGACAGGGCACTGAAGCTTTCTTT CASSRRQGTEAFF
NA TRBJ2-3 TRBV29-1 NA TGCAGCGTGGGGGAAACCAGACCCACAGATACGCAGTATTTT CSVGETRPTDTQYF
once TRBJ1-5 TRBV6-2/TRBV6-3 NA TGTGCCAGCAGTAGAAACGTGGGTCAGCCCCAGCATTTT CASSRNVGQPQHF
NA TRBJ2-5 TRBV12-5 NA TGTGCTAGTAACCGGCAGGGGGAGACCCAGTACTTC CASNRQGETQYF
once TRBJ1-3 TRBV6-6 NA TGTGCCAGCAGTCAAGCAGGGGGAAACACCATATATTTT CASSQAGGNTIYF
NA TRBJ2-2 TRBV6-2/TRBV6-3 NA TGTGCCAGCAGTGACAGGACCGGGGAGCTGTTTTTT CASSDRTGELFF
NA TRBJ1-4 TRBV2 NA TGTGCCAGCACCCTATCCGCAGTTGGGGGAAGGGGAAAACTGTTTTTT CASTLSAVGGRGKLFF
NA TRBJ2-2 TRBV5-1 NA TGCGCCAGCAGCTTGCGGACAGACGACACCGGGGAGCTGTTTTTT CASSLRTDDTGELFF
NA TRBJ1-4 TRBV5-1 NA TGCGCCAGCAGCTTGGAGGCAGGGGAGGAAAAACTGTTTTTT CASSLEAGEEKLFF
NA TRBJ2-3 TRBV6-5 NA TGTGCCAGCAGTTACAGGGGGGCGGACACAGATACGCAGTATTTT CASSYRGADTDTQYF
NA TRBJ2-2 TRBV5-1 NA TGCGCCAGCAGCTTGGTATTGGGCACCGGGGAGCTGTTTTTT CASSLVLGTGELFF
few TRBJ1-2 TRBV2 NA TGTGCCAGCAGTGATGCAGGGGATGGCTACACCTTC CASSDAGDGYTF
NA TRBJ2-2 TRBV11-2 TRBD1 TGTGCCAGCAGCCCCCGAGGGGGGACAGGTTACACCGGGGAGCTGTTTTTT CASSPRGGTGYTGELFF
NA TRBJ1-4 TRBV5-1 TRBD1 TGCGCCAGCAGCTTACAGGGGGGGACTAATGAAAAACTGTTTTTT CASSLQGGTNEKLFF
NA TRBJ1-3 TRBV6-5 NA TGTGCCAGCAGGGAGGGCTCTGGAAACACCATATATTTT CASREGSGNTIYF
NA TRBJ2-1 TRBV5-1 NA TGCGCCAGCGCTCGGGACGGTAGCTCCTACAATGAGCAGTTCTTC CASARDGSSYNEQFF
NA TRBJ1-5 TRBV5-1 TRBD1 TGCGCCAGCAGCTTGGGAATGACAGGGGGCAATCAGCCCCAGCATTTT CASSLGMTGGNQPQHF
NA TRBJ2-5 TRBV29-1 TRBD1 TGCAGCGTCCGAAAGGGACAGGGGATACAAGAGACCCAGTACTTC CSVRKGQGIQETQYF